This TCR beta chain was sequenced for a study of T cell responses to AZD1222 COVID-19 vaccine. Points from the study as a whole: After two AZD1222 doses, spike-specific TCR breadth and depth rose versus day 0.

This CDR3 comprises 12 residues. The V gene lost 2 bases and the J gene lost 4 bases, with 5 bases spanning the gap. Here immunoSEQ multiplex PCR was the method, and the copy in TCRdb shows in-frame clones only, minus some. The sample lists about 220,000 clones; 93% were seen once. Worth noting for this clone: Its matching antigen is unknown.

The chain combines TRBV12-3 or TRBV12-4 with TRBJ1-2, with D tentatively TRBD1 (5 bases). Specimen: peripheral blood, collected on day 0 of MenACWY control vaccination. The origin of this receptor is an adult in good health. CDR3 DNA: TGTGCCAGCAGTTTACAGGGCTATGGCTACACCTTC. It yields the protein CASSLQGYGYTF.